These 31 T cell receptor beta chains share one sample of origin, sequenced in a study of T cells in Graves' hyperthyroidism and ophthalmopathy. There were TCR beta CDR3 regions amplified from RNA transcripts. RT-PCR in the first round (using the HTBI primer set) targeted the TCR CDR3. TCRdb processed the multiplex PCR reads anew with MiXCR; each CDR3 protein has one entry. The repertoire holds 380,000 or so distinct CDR3 sequences, with 13% as singletons. The sample consisted of blood. The source of these receptors is a man younger than 40 with Graves' hyperthyroidism that later progressed to Graves' ophthalmopathy.

V and J are TRBV29-1 and TRBJ1-3, with D perhaps TRBD1 (6 bases). The CDR3 is 13 amino acids. Germline CDR1 and CDR2: SQVTM and ANQGSEA. Trimming shortened V by 6 bases and J by 0 bases, and 9 bases separated the two germline ends. CDR3 in DNA: TGCAGCGTACAGGGTAGCTCTGGAAACACCATATATTTT. It specifies CSVQGSSGNTIYF.

There are many counts of this clonotype. V gene TRBV7-8 combines with J gene TRBJ2-1, with 12 bases identical to TRBD2. Germline loops: CDR1 SGHVS, CDR2 FQNEAQ. This CDR3 region has 19 residues. J lost 4 bases, V lost 5 bases, and 15 bases had no gene match. The CDR3 region has the DNA TGTGCCAGCAGCCGACGGGAGGCTAGCGGGGGGGCGGGTTACAATGAGCAGTTCTTC. Protein sequence: CASSRREASGGAGYNEQFF.

The chain employs TRBV18 and TRBJ2-1; weak D call: TRBD1 (6 bases). V was cut by 6 bases and J by 7 bases, with 16 bases left in between. CDR3 size: 14 residues. Germline-derived CDR1 and CDR2 are KGHSH and LQKENI. Here the CDR3 reads CASSGQRSLNEQFF. Written as DNA, the CDR3 is TGTGCCAGCTCCGGACAGCGGAGTTTGAATGAGCAGTTCTTC.

Only a few counts were recorded for this clonotype. The rearrangement joins TRBV3-1 to TRBJ1-6; D is possibly TRBD1 (5 bases). The CDR3 sequence is 17 residues long. Trimming removed 5 bases from V and 10 bases from J, with 24 bases in between. Germline-derived CDR1 and CDR2 are LGHDT and YNNKEL (reference sequence). DNA for the CDR3: TGTGCCAGCAGCTTGAATGGTTTTAGACAGAAACAGTCACCCCTCCACTTT. It yields the protein CASSLNGFRQKQSPLHF.

The genes are TRBV30 and TRBJ2-7; 10 bases align to TRBD1. Trimming removed 5 bases from V and 0 bases from J; junction bases left unmatched: 4. This CDR3 spans 14 amino acids. Germline assignment: CDR1 GTSNPN and CDR2 SVGIG (reference sequence). In DNA, the CDR3 is TGTGCCTGGGGACAGGGGGGGGGCTCCTACGAGCAGTACTTC. Translation gives CAWGQGGGSYEQYF.

This rearrangement joins TRBV5-1 to TRBJ2-7; tentative D call: TRBD1 (5 bases). V was pared by 0 bases and J by 1 base, with 11 bases between. Looked up from germline, CDR1 is SGHRS and CDR2 is YFSETQ. The CDR3 covers 15 residues. CDR3 sequence (DNA): TGCGCCAGCAGCTTGGTTGTCCAGGGATCCTACGAGCAGTACTTC. This codes for CASSLVVQGSYEQYF.

The chain recombines TRBV6-6 with TRBJ2-1; D not certain. The CDR3 spans 15 residues. CDR1 and CDR2 (germline): MNHNY, SVGAGI (reference sequence). Deletions cut 2 bases from V and 6 bases from J, with 14 bases between. CDR3 bases: TGTGCCAGCAGTTACAAGAACCCTTACCCCAATGAGCAGTTCTTC. Protein sequence: CASSYKNPYPNEQFF.

This clonotype was counted ten times or more. The J gene is TRBJ1-1, the V gene TRBV4-1; D unresolved. From germline, CDR1 is MGHRA and CDR2 YSYEKL. Trimming took off 0 bases at V and 6 bases at J, with 17 bases between the two ends. The CDR3 sequence is 16 residues long. The CDR3 reads CASSQDFGRRRAEAFF. The CDR3 nucleotides are TGCGCCAGCAGCCAAGACTTCGGCAGAAGGCGTGCTGAAGCTTTCTTT.

This clonotype showed up many times. This chain joins TRBV3-1 and TRBJ2-2, with TRBD1 matching 10 bases. CDR1 is LGHDT and CDR2 is YNNKEL in the germline V gene (reference sequence). The length of the CDR3 is 17 residues. J lost 4 bases, V lost 0 bases, and 5 bases had no gene match. The CDR3 region is CASSQDWTGGGTGELFF. The CDR3 DNA reads TGTGCCAGCAGCCAAGACTGGACAGGGGGGGGCACCGGGGAGCTGTTTTTT.

This clonotype came up many times. The J gene is TRBJ2-7, the V gene TRBV7-9, with TRBD1 as a possible D gene (6 bases). Germline lookup yields CDR1 SEHNR and CDR2 FQNEAQ (reference sequence). Trimming took off 4 bases at V and 3 bases at J, with 13 bases between the two ends. The CDR3 contains 14 residues. The CDR3 region is CASSWEQGNYEQYF. The CDR3, as DNA: TGTGCCAGCAGCTGGGAACAGGGAAACTACGAGCAGTACTTC.

This clonotype showed up just a few times. This chain connects TRBV5-1 to TRBJ1-2; 8 bases line up with TRBD1. V lost 3 bases and J lost 13; bases outside the gene matches: 5. This CDR3 is built from 11 residues. Germline V gene sequence: CDR1 SGHRS, CDR2 YFSETQ. The CDR3 here is CASSSGQGLTF. Written as DNA, the CDR3 is TGCGCCAGCAGCTCCGGACAGGGCCTCACCTTC. The full variable domain, rest sourced from reference TRBV5-1 and TRBJ1-2, is KAGVTQTPRYLIKTRGQQVTLSCSPISGHRSVSWYQQTPGQGLQFLFEYFSETQRNKGNFPGRFSGRQFSNSRSEMNVSTLELGDSALYLCASSSGQGLTFGSGTRLTVV.

The rearrangement links TRBV29-1 to TRBJ2-4, with 9 bases lining up with TRBD1. CDR3 length equals 13 residues. V trimming: 3 bases; J trimming: 6 bases; junction bases outside the gene matches: 3. Germline V CDR1 and CDR2: SQVTM, ANQGSEA. The CDR3 sequence is CSVEAQGANIQYF. In nucleotides, the CDR3 is TGCAGCGTTGAGGCACAGGGGGCAAACATTCAGTACTTC. The complete variable domain, with remaining parts taken from reference TRBV29-1 and TRBJ2-4, reads SAVISQKPSRDICQRGTSLTIQCQVDSQVTMMFWYRQQPGQSLTLIATANQGSEATYESGFVIDKFPISRPNLTFSTLTVSNMSPEDSSIYLCSVEAQGANIQYFGAGTRLSVL.

This clonotype was counted many times. The J gene is TRBJ1-1, the V gene TRBV12-3 or TRBV12-4; TRBD1 is a possible D gene (5 bases). The CDR3 spans 13 residues. V gave up 6 bases and J gave up 3 bases, with 11 bases separating them. CDR3 sequence reads: CASRQRGDTEAFF. DNA of the CDR3: TGTGCCAGCAGACAGCGGGGGGACACTGAAGCTTTCTTT.

The sample holds many counts of this clonotype. J is TRBJ2-7 and V is TRBV5-1; 7 positions agree with TRBD1. V was pared by 5 bases and J by 0 bases, with 5 bases of the junction left unmatched. The germline V gene has CDR1 SGHRS and CDR2 YFSETQ. There are 14 residues in the CDR3. The chain's CDR3 is CASRTGDHSYEQYF. CDR3 sequence (DNA): TGCGCCAGCAGAACAGGGGACCACTCCTACGAGCAGTACTTC.

This clonotype was seen at least ten times. The chain recombines TRBV7-9 with TRBJ2-7, with TRBD1 matching 9 bases. CDR1 is SEHNR and CDR2 is FQNEAQ in the germline V gene (reference sequence). Trimming removed 5 bases from V and 6 bases from J; junction bases left unmatched: 11. The CDR3 covers 15 residues. The CDR3 bases are TGTGCCAGCAGCCCCCGGGGACAGGGAAGGGGCGAGCAGTACTTC. Translated, it gives CASSPRGQGRGEQYF.

With respect to this clonotype: This may arise from a read error, as a much more abundant clone is one base away. V gene TRBV27 combines with J gene TRBJ2-1, with TRBD2 as a possible D gene (6 bases). The DNA end is more similar to TRBJ2-7, so the J call may be wrong. This CDR3 region has 15 residues. Germline CDR1 is MNHEY and CDR2 is SMNVEV (reference sequence). CDR3 residues: CASSLAASVFNEQYF. CDR3 coding DNA: TGTGCCAGCAGTTTGGCGGCTAGCGTGTTCAATGAGCAGTACTTC.

This clonotype was seen at least ten times. The chain recombines TRBV28 with TRBJ2-3; 8 bases agree with TRBD2. This CDR3 comprises 15 residues. The germline V gene has CDR1 MDHEN and CDR2 SYDVKM. Losses at the gene ends were 7 bases for V and 1 base for J; bases not matched to a gene: 7. CDR3 bases: TGTGCCAGCACCGTAGCGGGACCTCGCACAGATACGCAGTATTTT. Amino acid sequence: CASTVAGPRTDTQYF.

This clonotype was found many times. This rearrangement joins TRBV12-3 or TRBV12-4 to TRBJ1-2, with no clear D. The CDR3 consists of 16 residues. Trimming removed 3 bases at V and 0 bases at J, with 14 bases between. CDR3 nucleotide sequence: TGTGCCAGCAGTTTTGCCGGGTCGTACGCTAACTATGGCTACACCTTC. Its protein is CASSFAGSYANYGYTF.

This clonotype was counted many times. The J gene is TRBJ1-6, the V gene TRBV20-1; tentatively, D is TRBD1 (5 bases). The germline gives CDR1 DFQATT, CDR2 SNEGSKA (reference sequence). Trimming cost V 3 bases and J 7 bases, with 13 bases left between them. This CDR3 is built from 14 residues. CDR3 sequence (DNA): TGCAGTGCTAGTGAGGGGCAGGCGAATTCACCCCTCCACTTT. Its translation is CSASEGQANSPLHF.

This clonotype was detected ten times or more. This chain joins TRBV5-5 and TRBJ1-3, with 7 bases fitting TRBD1. V trimming: 4 bases; J trimming: 1 base; junction bases outside the gene matches: 5. The CDR3 extends over 15 amino acids. CDR1 and CDR2 from the germline V gene are SGHKS and YYEKEE (reference sequence). The CDR3 DNA reads TGTGCCAGCAGCCTCAGGGGGATGTCTGGAAACACCATATATTTT. Residues: CASSLRGMSGNTIYF.

This clonotype was seen repeatedly, ten times or more. The chain has TRBV6-8 and TRBJ2-5; possibly TRBD1 or TRBD2 for D (5 bases each). Germline CDR1 MNHGY, CDR2 SAAAGT. The length of the CDR3 is 13 residues. V was cut by 3 bases and J by 5 bases, with 10 bases left in between. The CDR3 sequence: CASSYRGAETQYF. As DNA, the CDR3 is TGTGCCAGCAGTTATCGAGGGGCGGAGACCCAGTACTTC.

The J gene is TRBJ2-1, the V gene TRBV7-9; a weak D match, TRBD1 (5 bases). Between the trimmed V and J ends, which lost 5 bases and 6 bases, there was a span of 14 bases. The CDR3 is made up of 14 amino acids. From germline, CDR1 is SEHNR and CDR2 FQNEAQ (reference sequence). Here the CDR3 reads CASSLFVQGNEQFF. CDR3 DNA sequence: TGTGCCAGCAGCCTCTTCGTGCAGGGCAATGAGCAGTTCTTC.

This clonotype was detected only a few times. The CDR3 protein is CASSVVAGATGELFF. CDR3 DNA sequence: TGTGCCAGCAGCGTAGTAGCGGGGGCCACCGGGGAGCTGTTTTTT. V and J are TRBV9 and TRBJ2-2; TRBD2 matches at 9 bases. With 0 bases clipped from V and 4 bases from J, the junction kept 1 base outside the gene matches. CDR1 is SGDLS and CDR2 is YYNGEE in the germline V gene. The CDR3 has 15 amino acids.

For this clonotype: This may be a read error, as it is one base from a much larger clone. This sequence joins TRBV28 and TRBJ1-6; no firm D call. Looked up from germline, CDR1 is MDHEN and CDR2 is SYDVKM. The CDR3 sequence is 14 residues long. V lost 4 bases and J 10 bases, leaving 14 bases between the germline ends. CDR3 coding DNA: TGTGCCAGCAGTTCACGATTCGGGAACTCACCCCTCCACTTT. This encodes CASSSRFGNSPLHF.

This clonotype has just a few counts. The chain is built from TRBV29-1 and TRBJ2-5; the match to TRBD1 covers 8 bases. V gave up 3 bases and J gave up 5 bases; unmatched junction bases: 8. There are 14 residues in the CDR3. The germline V gene encodes CDR1 SQVTM and CDR2 ANQGSEA. CDR3 bases: TGCAGCGTTGATGTCAGGGGGCTTGGGGAGACCCAGTACTTC. This sequence encodes CSVDVRGLGETQYF.

Note on this clonotype: Possible read error: a much larger clone is one base away. This chain links TRBV7-2 with TRBJ2-2; possible D gene TRBD1, 5 bases. V dropped 5 bases and J dropped 1 base, with 11 bases sitting between them. Germline CDR1 SGHTA, CDR2 FQGNSA. This CDR3 comprises 15 residues. The CDR3 nucleotides are TGTGCCAGCAGCGCCCGGACATGGAACACCGGGGAGCTGTTTTTT. The encoded protein is CASSARTWNTGELFF.

As to this clonotype: The junction and the germline gene differ at one end; a read error may be behind it. The CDR3 nucleotides read TGTGCCAGCAGTGAGGGGGTCCGGGACTACGAGCAGCACTTC. Protein sequence: CASSEGVRDYEQHF. The V gene is TRBV2, the J gene TRBJ2-7; 7 nucleotides align to TRBD2. There are 14 residues in the CDR3. Germline CDR1 and CDR2: SNHLY and FYNNEI.

The chain is built from TRBV6-2 or TRBV6-3 and TRBJ1-2, with 7 bases that match TRBD1. Germline CDR1 reads MNHEY; CDR2 reads SVGEGT. This CDR3 contains 17 residues. V was pared by 0 bases and J by 4 bases, with 11 bases of the junction left unmatched. The DNA for the CDR3 is TGTGCCAGCAGTTACTCAATCCAAACCAGGGGGACCTATGGCTACACCTTC. Its translation is CASSYSIQTRGTYGYTF.

The chain carries TRBV5-5 and TRBJ2-7, with D hard to call. CDR3 length equals 12 residues. Germline V gives CDR1 SGHKS, CDR2 YYEKEE (reference sequence). The ends were cut back, 4 bases at V and 4 bases at J, with 9 bases in the middle. CDR3 sequence: CASSVYSYEQYF. The CDR3 DNA sequence: TGTGCCAGCAGCGTTTACAGTTACGAGCAGTACTTC.

This clonotype was observed many times. The rearrangement links TRBV15 to TRBJ1-1; maybe TRBD1 (6 bases). Germline V gene lookup returns CDR1 LNHNV and CDR2 YYDKDF (reference sequence). V was cut by 2 bases and J by 4 bases, with 8 bases left in between. The CDR3 consists of 13 residues. In DNA, the CDR3 is TGTGCCACCAGCAGACTCAGGGGCACTGAAGCTTTCTTT. Amino acids: CATSRLRGTEAFF.

V is TRBV12-5 and J is TRBJ1-3, with D perhaps TRBD1 (6 bases). V was shortened by 0 bases and J by 1 base, with 16 bases between the two germline ends. The germline V gene has CDR1 LGHNT and CDR2 FRNRAP. The CDR3 is made up of 18 amino acids. The CDR3 bases are TGTGCTAGTGGTTTGGTACTTGGGGGGCGAGGGTCTGGAAACACCATATATTTT. This gives the protein CASGLVLGGRGSGNTIYF.